These 32 T cell receptor beta chains originate from one sample sequenced in a study of T cell changes during pregnancy in multiple sclerosis. Clones were sequenced by immunoSEQ multiplex PCR, and TCRdb holds only the in-frame ones, with some missing. The data show tens of thousands of clones, about 92% seen once. The sample was peripheral blood, taken in the first trimester of pregnancy. The receptors come from a female donor with multiple sclerosis, enrolled in a pregnancy study.

This clone was seen more than once but under ten times. This CDR3 is CASSPGTGRFYEQYF. CDR3 DNA: TGTGCCAGCAGCCCGGGGACAGGGCGTTTCTACGAGCAGTACTTC. The chain recombines TRBV11-2 with TRBJ2-7, with 9 bases aligning to TRBD1. Germline CDR1 SGHAT, CDR2 FQNNGV. The CDR3 consists of 15 residues. Trimming took 5 bases from V and 3 from J; bases not matched to a gene: 8.

The rearrangement joins TRBV4-2 to TRBJ2-5, with 7 bases fitting TRBD2. The V segment lost 1 base and the J segment 1 base; nucleotides outside the gene matches: 12. This CDR3 has 18 amino acids. Germline V gene data show CDR1 as LGHNA and CDR2 as YNFKEQ. DNA for the CDR3: TGTGCCAGCAGCCAAGGCAAAAGGCCTAGCGGATTCCAAGAGACCCAGTACTTC. This encodes CASSQGKRPSGFQETQYF.

The V call is TRBV5-1, the J call TRBJ2-3, with TRBD1 matching over 7 bases. With 4 bases clipped from V and 6 bases from J, the junction kept 8 bases outside the gene matches. The germline V gene encodes CDR1 SGHRS and CDR2 YFSETQ. The CDR3 covers 14 residues. The CDR3 DNA reads TGCGCCAGCAGCCTTACAGGGGATAAGGATACGCAGTATTTT. It yields the protein CASSLTGDKDTQYF. Looking up the rest from reference TRBV5-1 and TRBJ2-3 gives the full variable domain: KAGVTQTPRYLIKTRGQQVTLSCSPISGHRSVSWYQQTPGQGLQFLFEYFSETQRNKGNFPGRFSGRQFSNSRSEMNVSTLELGDSALYLCASSLTGDKDTQYFGPGTRLTVL.

The chain links TRBV7-8 to TRBJ1-6; D gene unclear. The ends were cut back, 2 bases at V and 6 bases at J, with 11 bases in the middle. CDR3 length: 15 amino acids. The germline gives CDR1 SGHVS, CDR2 FQNEAQ. The CDR3 DNA follows: TGTGCCAGCAGCTTACCCCGGGTTGGTAATTCACCCCTCCACTTT. It codes for CASSLPRVGNSPLHF.

The rearrangement joins TRBV6-6 to TRBJ1-5; maybe TRBD1 (5 bases). Trimming pared 2 bases from V and 7 bases from J, leaving 18 bases between. Germline CDR1 MNHNY, CDR2 SVGAGI (reference sequence). CDR3 length equals 16 residues. The DNA of the CDR3 is TGTGCCAGCAGTTACGTACAGGCAAAACTAAACCAGCCCCAGCATTTT. Protein product: CASSYVQAKLNQPQHF.

V gene TRBV5-8 combines with J gene TRBJ2-3; a possible D gene is TRBD1 (6 bases). CDR3 length: 15 amino acids. V lost 4 bases to trimming and J lost 2 bases, with 14 bases between them. CDR1 and CDR2 from the germline V gene are SGHTS and YDEGEE. CDR3 sequence (DNA): TGTGCCAGCAGCGTCTTCAGGGGCCCCACAGATACGCAGTATTTT. It yields the protein CASSVFRGPTDTQYF.

The chain uses TRBV4-2 and TRBJ2-1, with 11 bases lining up with TRBD2. With 4 bases clipped from V and 5 bases from J, the junction kept 7 bases outside the gene matches. The CDR3 spans 16 residues. Per the germline V gene, CDR1 is LGHNA and CDR2 is YNFKEQ. As DNA, the CDR3 is TGTGCCAGCAGCCTCATAGCGGGGGGGCGTAACAATGAGCAGTTCTTC. Its protein product is CASSLIAGGRNNEQFF.

CDR3 residues: CASSATGQTALNQPQHF. In nucleotides, the CDR3 is TGTGCCAGCAGCGCTACAGGACAGACTGCTCTCAATCAGCCCCAGCATTTT. V gene TRBV7-9 combines with J gene TRBJ1-5, with a tentative D call TRBD1 (6 bases). The CDR3 contains 17 residues. In germline, CDR1 is SEHNR, CDR2 FQNEAQ (reference sequence). V shed 5 bases and J shed 3 bases, with 20 bases lying between them.

This sequence joins TRBV7-9 and TRBJ1-2, with unresolved D. The CDR3 sequence is 12 residues long. V was shortened by 5 bases and J by 6 bases, with 10 bases between the two germline ends. Germline-derived CDR1 and CDR2 are SEHNR and FQNEAQ (reference sequence). The CDR3 nucleotides are TGTGCCAGCAGCCCGTCCCCAGATGGCTACACCTTC. Encoded protein: CASSPSPDGYTF. The full variable domain, with the rest looked up from reference TRBV7-9 and TRBJ1-2, is DTGVSQNPRHKITKRGQNVTFRCDPISEHNRLYWYRQTLGQGPEFLTYFQNEAQLEKSRLLSDRFSAERPKGSFSTLEIQRTEQGDSAMYLCASSPSPDGYTFGSGTRLTVV.

The chain employs TRBV6-6 and TRBJ2-7; D unclear. Between the trimmed V and J ends, which lost 5 bases and 10 bases, there was a span of 21 bases. CDR3 length equals 14 residues. Germline CDR1 reads MNHNY; CDR2 reads SVGAGI (reference sequence). The CDR3 protein is CASSPYDRAIYQYF. CDR3 nucleotides: TGTGCCAGCAGTCCCTACGACCGAGCGATTTATCAGTACTTC.

DNA of the CDR3: TGTGCCAGTAGTATCCAAGCTGGCGGTAGGGGCTACACCTTC. Translated: CASSIQAGGRGYTF. This rearrangement joins TRBV19 to TRBJ1-2; D call uncertain. CDR1 is LNHDA, CDR2 SQIVND, per germline (reference sequence). CDR3 length: 14 amino acids. Deletions cut 3 bases from V and 8 bases from J, with 16 bases between.

This clone was observed a single time. The chain uses TRBV5-1 and TRBJ2-3; 13 positions match TRBD2. Germline V lookup: CDR1 SGHRS, CDR2 YFSETQ. J was trimmed by 4 bases and V by 4 bases; bases with no gene match: 3. CDR3 length: 15 residues. The CDR3 region is CASSPGLAGADTQYF. CDR3 nucleotides: TGCGCCAGCAGCCCCGGACTAGCGGGGGCAGATACGCAGTATTTT. Variable domain in full (rest from reference TRBV5-1 and TRBJ2-3): KAGVTQTPRYLIKTRGQQVTLSCSPISGHRSVSWYQQTPGQGLQFLFEYFSETQRNKGNFPGRFSGRQFSNSRSEMNVSTLELGDSALYLCASSPGLAGADTQYFGPGTRLTVL.

This sequence joins TRBV6-4 and TRBJ2-3; 10 nucleotides line up with TRBD1. The CDR3 length is 15 residues. CDR1 is MRHNA and CDR2 is SNTAGT in the germline V gene. V was clipped by 5 bases and J by 2 bases; unmatched bases: 4. Written as DNA, the CDR3 is TGTGCCAGCAGTAACGACAGGGGGCTCACAGATACGCAGTATTTT. Translation: CASSNDRGLTDTQYF.

The gene calls are TRBV9 and TRBJ2-7, with 8 bases matching TRBD2. The CDR3 runs 15 residues. V was pared by 0 bases and J by 2 bases, with 4 bases of the junction left unmatched. Germline CDR1 SGDLS, CDR2 YYNGEE. The CDR3 DNA reads as TGTGCCAGCAGCGTAGCGGGGGGGCCGACCTACGAGCAGTACTTC. It translates to CASSVAGGPTYEQYF.

J is TRBJ2-3 and V is TRBV4-1; D is possibly TRBD2 (5 bases). The length of the CDR3 is 14 residues. Trimming left V 4 bases short and J 4 bases short, with 12 bases between. CDR1 MGHRA and CDR2 YSYEKL come from the germline V gene. CDR3 protein: CASSRAWTSDTQYF. The CDR3 region has the DNA TGCGCCAGCAGCCGAGCCTGGACTTCAGATACGCAGTATTTT.

The gene calls are TRBV18 and TRBJ1-2; D perhaps matches TRBD1 (6 bases). Trimming removed 3 bases from V and 13 bases from J, with 24 bases in between. Germline V CDR1 and CDR2: KGHSH, LQKENI. The CDR3 covers 15 residues. DNA of the CDR3: TGTGCCAGCTCACCTGGTAGACAGGTATACCTCCTAGGCACCTTC. Translated: CASSPGRQVYLLGTF.

The chain links TRBV30 to TRBJ1-3; D uncertain. The CDR3 consists of 16 residues. The germline CDR1 and CDR2 sequences are GTSNPN and SVGIG (reference sequence). The germline V and J ends were trimmed by 0 bases and 0 bases, with 12 bases remaining between them. CDR3 region: CAWSVLGVNSGNTIYF. The CDR3, as DNA: TGTGCCTGGAGTGTACTGGGCGTCAACTCTGGAAACACCATATATTTT.

The V and J genes are TRBV15 and TRBJ2-7, with D possibly TRBD2 on 5 matching bases. The germline gives CDR1 LNHNV, CDR2 YYDKDF (reference sequence). V lost 5 bases to trimming and J lost 9 bases, with 17 bases between them. There are 13 residues in the CDR3. The CDR3 bases are TGTGCCACCAGCTCGTTCAAGGACCGGGGGCAGTACTTC. This codes for CATSSFKDRGQYF.

The chain links TRBV7-9 to TRBJ2-2; D is undetermined. The CDR3 spans 12 residues. The V and J ends lost 0 bases and 7 bases respectively, with 3 bases between them. Germline CDR1 is SEHNR and CDR2 is FQNEAQ (reference sequence). This CDR3 is CASSLAYGELFF. CDR3 nucleotide sequence: TGTGCCAGCAGCTTAGCCTACGGGGAGCTGTTTTTT.

The J gene is TRBJ1-1, the V gene TRBV5-1; 7 bases are shared with TRBD1. CDR3 length: 15 residues. Germline assignment: CDR1 SGHRS and CDR2 YFSETQ. J was trimmed by 3 bases and V by 0 bases; bases with no gene match: 5. The CDR3 loop reads CASSLADRAHTEAFF. CDR3 nucleotide sequence: TGCGCCAGCAGCTTGGCCGACAGGGCACACACTGAAGCTTTCTTT.

The chain is built from TRBV10-3 and TRBJ2-6; D is uncertain. The germline CDR1 and CDR2 sequences are ENHRY and SYGVKD. The CDR3 is 15 residues long. V was clipped by 2 bases and J by 0 bases, with 5 bases between them. The CDR3 coding sequence is TGTGCCATCAGTGAGCGGGTCTCTGGGGCCAACGTCCTGACTTTC. Protein product: CAISERVSGANVLTF.

This clone was found once. This chain connects TRBV25-1 to TRBJ1-2; the D gene is possibly TRBD1 (5 bases). The CDR3 covers 14 residues. With 4 bases removed from V and 6 bases from J, the gap between germline ends came to 15 bases. Germline V gene lookup returns CDR1 MGHDK and CDR2 SYGVNS. In DNA form, the CDR3 reads TGTGCCAGCAGTGCCATTGTAGCAGGGCATGGCTACACCTTC. Encoded protein: CASSAIVAGHGYTF.

This chain uses TRBV5-1 with TRBJ1-4; D may be TRBD1 (6 bases). Trimming shortened V by 2 bases and J by 5 bases, and 25 bases separated the two germline ends. This CDR3 region has 19 residues. Looked up from germline, CDR1 is SGHRS and CDR2 is YFSETQ. The CDR3 sequence is CASSFRGGGSGTRNEKLFF. CDR3 in DNA: TGCGCCAGCAGCTTTCGAGGTGGTGGAAGCGGGACACGGAATGAAAAACTGTTTTTT.

This chain uses TRBV4-1 with TRBJ1-2, with D possibly being TRBD1 (6 bases). Germline V gene sequence: CDR1 MGHRA, CDR2 YSYEKL. The CDR3 covers 15 residues. V was clipped by 2 bases and J by 2 bases, with 12 bases between them. CDR3 DNA sequence: TGCGCCAGCAGCCAAATACGAGGACAGAACTATGGCTACACCTTC. Its translation: CASSQIRGQNYGYTF.

This clone was recorded only once. This sequence joins TRBV27 and TRBJ1-3, with a weak D call TRBD1 (5 bases). Between the trimmed V and J ends, which lost 3 bases and 3 bases, there was a span of 9 bases. CDR3 size: 14 residues. Germline loops: CDR1 MNHEY, CDR2 SMNVEV (reference sequence). Here the CDR3 DNA reads TGTGCCAGCAGTTTGGGGGGAAGTGGAAACACCATATATTTT. Residues: CASSLGGSGNTIYF.

The chain couples TRBV4-3 to TRBJ1-2; 9 nucleotides agree with TRBD1. Germline V lookup: CDR1 LGHNA, CDR2 YSLEER. The V and J ends lost 0 bases and 5 bases, in that order; junction bases with no gene match: 4. This CDR3 region has 15 residues. The CDR3 region has the DNA TGCGCCAGCAGCCAAGAAACAGGGGGCGGATATGGCTACACCTTC. This codes for CASSQETGGGYGYTF.

The gene calls are TRBV7-6 and TRBJ2-1; no clear D gene. The CDR3 length is 13 residues. V lost 1 base and J 7 bases, leaving 8 bases between the germline ends. Germline loops: CDR1 SGHVS, CDR2 FNYEAQ. In DNA form, the CDR3 reads TGTGCCAGCAGCTTAGGGCTCGGGAATGAGCAGTTCTTC. This sequence encodes CASSLGLGNEQFF.

The chain joins TRBV9 to TRBJ2-1; D is perhaps TRBD1 (7 bases). V dropped 4 bases and J dropped 4 bases, with 24 bases sitting between them. The CDR3 runs 18 residues. Germline CDR1 is SGDLS and CDR2 is YYNGEE. CDR3 sequence (DNA): TGTGCCAGCAGCCAGCGCCCGGGAGACAGGGCTGTTTACAATGAGCAGTTCTTC. This sequence encodes CASSQRPGDRAVYNEQFF.

J is TRBJ2-3 and V is TRBV4-2; unclear D gene. The CDR3 spans 14 residues. Germline V lookup: CDR1 LGHNA, CDR2 YNFKEQ. The V and J ends lost 2 bases and 3 bases respectively, with 9 bases between them. The chain's CDR3 is CASSQPPKTDTQYF. The CDR3 DNA follows: TGTGCCAGCAGCCAACCCCCAAAAACAGATACGCAGTATTTT.

The chain links TRBV7-8 to TRBJ2-5; tentatively, D is TRBD1 (5 bases). CDR3 size: 14 residues. With 5 bases removed from V and 5 bases from J, the gap between germline ends came to 15 bases. CDR1 and CDR2 from the germline V gene are SGHVS and FQNEAQ. CDR3 sequence: CASSRRLGQETQYF. The CDR3 nucleotides are TGTGCCAGCAGCCGCCGGTTGGGGCAGGAGACCCAGTACTTC.

The V call is TRBV4-3, the J call TRBJ2-1, with no clear D. CDR3 length: 15 amino acids. V gave up 1 base and J gave up 6 bases, with 13 bases separating them. The germline CDR1 and CDR2 sequences are LGHNA and YSLEER. The CDR3 coding sequence is TGCGCCAGCAGCCAAGTTTTAGCAGCCCCCAATGAGCAGTTCTTC. Translating it yields CASSQVLAAPNEQFF.

The chain joins TRBV5-4 to TRBJ1-5, with D hard to call. V was shortened by 6 bases and J by 2 bases, with 15 bases between the two germline ends. The CDR3 length is 15 residues. The germline V gene encodes CDR1 SGHNT and CDR2 YYREEE (reference sequence). The CDR3 coding sequence is TGTGCCAGCATCGTTCGTCGGGTGGGCAATCAGCCCCAGCATTTT. Translating it yields CASIVRRVGNQPQHF. Filled out from reference TRBV5-4 and TRBJ1-5, the complete variable domain reads ETGVTQSPTHLIKTRGQQVTLRCSSQSGHNTVSWYQQALGQGPQFIFQYYREEENGRGNFPPRFSGLQFPNYSSELNVNALELDDSALYLCASIVRRVGNQPQHFGDGTRLSIL.